This T cell receptor beta chain was documented in a study of Ad26.COV2.S vaccination and SARS-CoV-2 variants. Only in-frame clones appear in the TCRdb table, and some are missing; sequencing was by immunoSEQ multiplex PCR. The sample lists 43,000 or so clones; about 83% were seen once. To note about this clone: Its antigen remains unidentified.

Germline CDR1 is DFQATT and CDR2 is SNEGSKA (reference sequence). The CDR3 contains 11 residues. Trimming removed 0 bases at V and 8 bases at J, with 7 bases between. Broader study findings: Non-spike TCR breadth did not differ much between vaccine and placebo recipients. Spike-specific TCR breadth was greater in vaccine than placebo recipients. The authors reported substantial breadth in spike-specific CD8+ and CD4+ T cell responses after vaccination. Estimates derived from TCR breadth and depth analyses may have underestimated total T cell responses.

Material: peripheral blood, obtained after recovery from COVID-19. The gene calls are TRBV20-1 and TRBJ1-2, with D unclear. The sequence was collected from a human donor who had recovered from COVID-19. DNA of the CDR3: TGCAGTGCTAGAGATCAAGCGGGCTACACCTTC. This encodes CSARDQAGYTF.